This TCR beta chain was recorded in a study of shared clonotypes between healthy human individuals. The method was immunoSEQ multiplex PCR; TCRdb's version includes in-frame clones alone and lacks a portion of them. The table includes roughly 2.5 million clones, around nine tenths detected once. Regarding the study as a whole: The sampled material consisted only of blood, and tissue repertoires are likely to differ.

CDR1 ENHRY and CDR2 SYGVKD come from the germline V gene. Trimming removed 5 bases from V and 0 bases from J, with 11 bases in between. CDR3 length: 16 residues. Comment on this clone: What it binds is unknown.

The receptor was isolated from a man between 18 and 35 years old in good health. Sequencing input: naive CD4+ T cells sorted from blood. Subset denoted: CD45RA+ positively selected. The rearrangement uses TRBV10-3 and TRBJ2-6; no clear D. This chain's CDR3 is CAISSVGNSGANVLTF. In DNA, the CDR3 is TGTGCCATCAGTTCTGTCGGAAACTCTGGGGCCAACGTCCTGACTTTC.